This T cell receptor beta chain appears in the sequencing data of a study of blood T cell repertoires in COVID-19. The overall study: Specimens from acute and convalescent COVID-19 originated in the United States, Italy and Spain. Nucleic acid was either cDNA or gDNA, and it came from T cells, B-cell-depleted T cells, or PBMCs.

Some clones are missing from TCRdb's copy, which holds only in-frame ones; the method was immunoSEQ multiplex PCR. This table has about 96,000 clones, roughly 89% appearing once. CDR3 length equals 13 residues. Per the germline V gene, CDR1 is SEHNR and CDR2 is FQNEAQ (reference sequence). With 5 bases clipped from V and 4 bases from J, the junction kept 0 bases outside the gene matches. The chain uses TRBV7-9 and TRBJ2-5, with 11 bases lining up with TRBD1. The clonotype originates from a human donor with COVID-19, enrolled during active disease. The donor label of this sample is uncertain. The sequenced sample consisted of peripheral blood. CDR3 region: CASSGQGAETQYF. The CDR3 nucleotides read TGTGCCAGCAGCGGACAGGGGGCAGAGACCCAGTACTTC.